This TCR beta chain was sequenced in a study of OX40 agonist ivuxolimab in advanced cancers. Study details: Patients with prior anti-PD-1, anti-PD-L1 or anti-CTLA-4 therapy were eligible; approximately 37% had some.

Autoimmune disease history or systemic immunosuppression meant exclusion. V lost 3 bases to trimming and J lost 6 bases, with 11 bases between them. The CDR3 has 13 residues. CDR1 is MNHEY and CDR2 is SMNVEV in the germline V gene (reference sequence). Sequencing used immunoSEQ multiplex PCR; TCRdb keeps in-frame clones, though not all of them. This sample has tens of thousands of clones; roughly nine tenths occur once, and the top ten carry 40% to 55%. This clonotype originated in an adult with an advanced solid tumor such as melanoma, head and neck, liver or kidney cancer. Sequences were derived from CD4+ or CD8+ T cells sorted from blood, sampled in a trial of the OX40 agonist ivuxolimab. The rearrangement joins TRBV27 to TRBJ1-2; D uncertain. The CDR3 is CASSFREEDGYTF. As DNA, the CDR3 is TGTGCCAGCAGTTTCCGGGAAGAAGATGGCTACACCTTC.